Listed below are T cell receptor beta chains from one sample, sequenced in a study of cytomegalovirus exposure and HLA in healthy donors. Produced via immunoSEQ multiplex PCR; TCRdb's table is partial and in-frame only. The sample consists of 200,000 or so clones, approximately 80% of them appearing once. Sequencing was done on a sample of PBMCs. The receptor set was obtained from a boy aged 2 to 10 in good health and CMV-seronegative. The CDR3 runs from the conserved cysteine through the conserved F or W. The order of the fields is CDR3 protein, CDR3 DNA, J gene, CDR3 length, V gene, clone size, D gene. The D gene is left open where the match is weak. Only part of the rows carry a size: once, few, many, or a class if the clone is expanded.

cdr3_aa: CANPELRGLTDTQYF
cdr3_nt: TGTGCCAACCCGGAATTGCGGGGGCTCACAGATACGCAGTATTTT
j_call: TRBJ2-3
cdr3_length: 15
v_call: TRBV19
clone_size: .
d_call: .

cdr3_aa: CASSYGGQQPQHF
cdr3_nt: TGTGCCAGCAGTTACGGGGGACAGCAGCCCCAGCATTTT
j_call: TRBJ1-5
cdr3_length: 13
v_call: TRBV6-6
clone_size: .
d_call: TRBD1

cdr3_aa: CASKGGAYNEQFF
cdr3_nt: TGTGCCAGTAAGGGGGGGGCCTACAATGAGCAGTTCTTC
j_call: TRBJ2-1
cdr3_length: 13
v_call: TRBV6-5
clone_size: .
d_call: .

cdr3_aa: CASSPRIDRGPTGELFF
cdr3_nt: TGTGCCAGCTCACCACGGATTGACAGGGGGCCCACCGGGGAGCTGTTTTTT
j_call: TRBJ2-2
cdr3_length: 17
v_call: TRBV18
clone_size: .
d_call: TRBD1

cdr3_aa: CASSLTAMNTEAFF
cdr3_nt: TGTGCCAGCAGTCTTACAGCCATGAACACTGAAGCTTTCTTT
j_call: TRBJ1-1
cdr3_length: 14
v_call: TRBV7-9
clone_size: .
d_call: .

cdr3_aa: CASSSPTGELFF
cdr3_nt: TGTGCCAGCTCGAGTCCCACCGGGGAGCTGTTTTTT
j_call: TRBJ2-2
cdr3_length: 12
v_call: TRBV27
clone_size: .
d_call: .

cdr3_aa: CASSAGGQETQYF
cdr3_nt: TGTGCCAGCAGCGCGGGGGGGCAGGAGACCCAGTACTTC
j_call: TRBJ2-5
cdr3_length: 13
v_call: TRBV6-4
clone_size: .
d_call: TRBD2

cdr3_aa: CASQPGQPSYNEQFF
cdr3_nt: TGCGCCAGTCAACCGGGACAGCCCTCCTACAATGAGCAGTTCTTC
j_call: TRBJ2-1
cdr3_length: 15
v_call: TRBV5-1
clone_size: .
d_call: TRBD1

cdr3_aa: CASSQGAGSYNEQFF
cdr3_nt: TGCGCCAGCAGCCAAGGGGCGGGTTCCTACAATGAGCAGTTCTTC
j_call: TRBJ2-1
cdr3_length: 15
v_call: TRBV4-1
clone_size: .
d_call: .

cdr3_aa: CASSLAFLAESTDTQYF
cdr3_nt: TGTGCCAGCAGCTTAGCCTTCCTAGCAGAGAGCACAGATACGCAGTATTTT
j_call: TRBJ2-3
cdr3_length: 17
v_call: TRBV7-8
clone_size: .
d_call: .

cdr3_aa: CATSRGSGGGETQYF
cdr3_nt: TGTGCCACCAGCAGAGGGAGCGGGGGAGGGGAGACCCAGTACTTC
j_call: TRBJ2-5
cdr3_length: 15
v_call: TRBV15
clone_size: .
d_call: TRBD2

cdr3_aa: CASSYARGIGEQYF
cdr3_nt: TGTGCCAGCAGCTACGCTCGGGGGATAGGGGAGCAGTACTTC
j_call: TRBJ2-7
cdr3_length: 14
v_call: TRBV7-8
clone_size: .
d_call: .

cdr3_aa: CASSQEVPSGGGFSYNEQFF
cdr3_nt: TGTGCCAGCAGCCAAGAAGTCCCTAGCGGGGGGGGCTTCTCCTACAATGAGCAGTTCTTC
j_call: TRBJ2-1
cdr3_length: 20
v_call: TRBV4-2
clone_size: .
d_call: TRBD2

cdr3_aa: CASSVGGPSYNEQFF
cdr3_nt: TGTGCCAGCAGCGTAGGAGGGCCCTCCTACAATGAGCAGTTCTTC
j_call: TRBJ2-1
cdr3_length: 15
v_call: TRBV9
clone_size: .
d_call: .

cdr3_aa: CASSIRGLAGISTDTQYF
cdr3_nt: TGTGCCAGTAGTATTCGCGGTCTAGCGGGGATTAGCACAGATACGCAGTATTTT
j_call: TRBJ2-3
cdr3_length: 18
v_call: TRBV19
clone_size: .
d_call: TRBD2

cdr3_aa: CSAGEGDSETQYF
cdr3_nt: TGCAGCGCCGGGGAGGGGGATAGCGAGACCCAGTACTTC
j_call: TRBJ2-5
cdr3_length: 13
v_call: TRBV29-1
clone_size: .
d_call: .

cdr3_aa: CASSLSGGKDEQYF
cdr3_nt: TGTGCCAGCAGCCTTAGCGGGGGGAAGGACGAGCAGTACTTC
j_call: TRBJ2-7
cdr3_length: 14
v_call: TRBV11-2
clone_size: .
d_call: TRBD2

cdr3_aa: CASSLVSTGRIPLNEQFF
cdr3_nt: TGTGCCAGCAGCTTAGTTTCTACAGGGCGCATTCCTCTTAATGAGCAGTTCTTC
j_call: TRBJ2-1
cdr3_length: 18
v_call: TRBV7-3
clone_size: .
d_call: .

cdr3_aa: CASSLAGLPSSGNTIYF
cdr3_nt: TGTGCCAGCAGCTTAGCAGGACTGCCGTCCTCTGGAAACACCATATATTTT
j_call: TRBJ1-3
cdr3_length: 17
v_call: TRBV7-2
clone_size: .
d_call: .

cdr3_aa: CAISISRDRNTEAFF
cdr3_nt: TGTGCCATCAGTATCTCCCGGGACAGAAACACTGAAGCTTTCTTT
j_call: TRBJ1-1
cdr3_length: 15
v_call: TRBV10-3
clone_size: .
d_call: TRBD1

cdr3_aa: CASSLNREETQYF
cdr3_nt: TGTGCCAGCAGCTTAAACAGGGAAGAGACCCAGTACTTC
j_call: TRBJ2-5
cdr3_length: 13
v_call: TRBV7-2
clone_size: .
d_call: .

cdr3_aa: CASSQGERRGQYF
cdr3_nt: TGTGCCAGCAGCCAAGGGGAGCGGCGGGGGCAGTACTTC
j_call: TRBJ2-7
cdr3_length: 13
v_call: TRBV4-2
clone_size: .
d_call: .

cdr3_aa: CASSPTGDTEAFF
cdr3_nt: TGTGCCAGCAGTCCCACAGGGGACACTGAAGCTTTCTTT
j_call: TRBJ1-1
cdr3_length: 13
v_call: TRBV6-1
clone_size: .
d_call: TRBD1

cdr3_aa: CAISESTASGGVDTQYF
cdr3_nt: TGTGCCATCAGTGAGTCGACCGCTAGCGGGGGGGTAGATACGCAGTATTTT
j_call: TRBJ2-3
cdr3_length: 17
v_call: TRBV10-3
clone_size: few
d_call: TRBD2

cdr3_aa: CASSLGAVGEQYF
cdr3_nt: TGTGCCAGCAGTTTGGGAGCTGTTGGCGAGCAGTACTTC
j_call: TRBJ2-7
cdr3_length: 13
v_call: TRBV27
clone_size: .
d_call: .

cdr3_aa: CASSGGRAFSYEQYF
cdr3_nt: TGTGCCAGCAGCGGGGGGAGGGCATTCTCCTACGAGCAGTACTTC
j_call: TRBJ2-7
cdr3_length: 15
v_call: TRBV11-2
clone_size: .
d_call: TRBD2

cdr3_aa: CSVQGQGTYNEQFF
cdr3_nt: TGCAGCGTCCAGGGACAGGGGACCTACAATGAGCAGTTCTTC
j_call: TRBJ2-1
cdr3_length: 14
v_call: TRBV29-1
clone_size: once
d_call: TRBD1

cdr3_aa: CASSASLEGGTQYF
cdr3_nt: TGTGCCAGCAGTGCGAGCCTGGAGGGTGGGACCCAGTACTTC
j_call: TRBJ2-5
cdr3_length: 14
v_call: TRBV6-5
clone_size: once
d_call: .

cdr3_aa: CASRVVGGGNEQFF
cdr3_nt: TGTGCCAGCAGGGTGGTGGGGGGGGGCAATGAGCAGTTCTTC
j_call: TRBJ2-1
cdr3_length: 14
v_call: TRBV5-6
clone_size: few
d_call: TRBD2

cdr3_aa: CASSSGTGLQPQHF
cdr3_nt: TGTGCCAGCAGCTCAGGGACAGGGTTACAGCCCCAGCATTTT
j_call: TRBJ1-5
cdr3_length: 14
v_call: TRBV5-6
clone_size: .
d_call: TRBD1

cdr3_aa: CASSVGGRGSYNEQFF
cdr3_nt: TGTGCCAGCAGCGTAGGGGGTAGGGGCTCCTACAATGAGCAGTTCTTC
j_call: TRBJ2-1
cdr3_length: 16
v_call: TRBV9
clone_size: .
d_call: .

cdr3_aa: CASSLEQGFYGYTF
cdr3_nt: TGTGCCAGCAGCTTAGAGCAGGGGTTCTATGGCTACACCTTC
j_call: TRBJ1-2
cdr3_length: 14
v_call: TRBV7-9
clone_size: .
d_call: .

cdr3_aa: CASSPQQEGYTF
cdr3_nt: TGTGCCAGCAGTCCCCAACAGGAGGGCTACACCTTC
j_call: TRBJ1-2
cdr3_length: 12
v_call: TRBV27
clone_size: .
d_call: .

cdr3_aa: CAWSSTENSPLHF
cdr3_nt: TGTGCCTGGAGTTCTACAGAGAATTCACCCCTCCACTTT
j_call: TRBJ1-6
cdr3_length: 13
v_call: TRBV30
clone_size: .
d_call: .

cdr3_aa: CASGGGPAGNTIYF
cdr3_nt: TGTGCCAGCGGAGGAGGGCCGGCGGGAAACACCATATATTTT
j_call: TRBJ1-3
cdr3_length: 14
v_call: TRBV25-1
clone_size: .
d_call: .

cdr3_aa: CASSVGRAPPYGYTF
cdr3_nt: TGTGCCAGCAGCGTAGGCAGGGCGCCACCCTATGGCTACACCTTC
j_call: TRBJ1-2
cdr3_length: 15
v_call: TRBV9
clone_size: .
d_call: .

cdr3_aa: CASSLGQVLGETQYF
cdr3_nt: TGTGCCAGCAGCTTGGGACAAGTTTTGGGAGAGACCCAGTACTTC
j_call: TRBJ2-5
cdr3_length: 15
v_call: TRBV7-9
clone_size: .
d_call: .

cdr3_aa: CASSLGQGAKYYEQYF
cdr3_nt: TGTGCCAGCAGCTTGGGTCAGGGGGCCAAGTACTACGAGCAGTACTTC
j_call: TRBJ2-7
cdr3_length: 16
v_call: TRBV5-4
clone_size: .
d_call: TRBD1

cdr3_aa: CASSFGGTGANYGYTF
cdr3_nt: TGTGCCAGCAGCTTCGGGGGGACAGGGGCCAACTATGGCTACACCTTC
j_call: TRBJ1-2
cdr3_length: 16
v_call: TRBV7-9
clone_size: .
d_call: TRBD1

cdr3_aa: CASKLGGIGISTDTQYF
cdr3_nt: TGTGCCAGCAAATTGGGGGGGATAGGGATTAGCACAGATACGCAGTATTTT
j_call: TRBJ2-3
cdr3_length: 17
v_call: TRBV5-4
clone_size: .
d_call: TRBD2

cdr3_aa: CASSFRGQIDGYTF
cdr3_nt: TGCGCCAGCAGCTTTAGGGGACAGATCGATGGCTACACCTTC
j_call: TRBJ1-2
cdr3_length: 14
v_call: TRBV5-1
clone_size: .
d_call: TRBD1

cdr3_aa: CASSQTGYRSRSYTF
cdr3_nt: TGTGCCAGCAGTCAGACAGGGTATCGGTCGAGGAGCTACACCTTC
j_call: TRBJ1-2
cdr3_length: 15
v_call: TRBV6-6
clone_size: few
d_call: TRBD1

cdr3_aa: CASSLGRGNLYNEQFF
cdr3_nt: TGCGCCAGCAGCTTGGGGCGGGGGAACCTATACAATGAGCAGTTCTTC
j_call: TRBJ2-1
cdr3_length: 16
v_call: TRBV5-1
clone_size: .
d_call: TRBD2

cdr3_aa: CASSYSNGRYGGGYTF
cdr3_nt: TGTGCCAGCAGTTACTCCAACGGGCGTTATGGAGGAGGCTACACCTTC
j_call: TRBJ1-2
cdr3_length: 16
v_call: TRBV6-6
clone_size: .
d_call: .

cdr3_aa: CASSEEGFGETQYF
cdr3_nt: TGTGCCAGCAGTGAAGAGGGGTTCGGGGAGACCCAGTACTTC
j_call: TRBJ2-5
cdr3_length: 14
v_call: TRBV6-1
clone_size: .
d_call: .

cdr3_aa: CASSLNQGQEQYF
cdr3_nt: TGTGCCAGCAGCTTAAATCAGGGTCAGGAGCAGTACTTC
j_call: TRBJ2-7
cdr3_length: 13
v_call: TRBV7-3
clone_size: .
d_call: .

cdr3_aa: CASRSPSYEQYF
cdr3_nt: TGTGCCAGCAGATCCCCTAGCTACGAGCAGTACTTC
j_call: TRBJ2-7
cdr3_length: 12
v_call: TRBV27
clone_size: .
d_call: .

cdr3_aa: CASTKDRTAYEQYF
cdr3_nt: TGTGCCAGCACTAAGGACAGGACTGCCTACGAGCAGTACTTC
j_call: TRBJ2-7
cdr3_length: 14
v_call: TRBV11-2
clone_size: .
d_call: TRBD1

cdr3_aa: CASLGGSGYTF
cdr3_nt: TGTGCCAGCCTAGGGGGCTCTGGCTACACCTTC
j_call: TRBJ1-2
cdr3_length: 11
v_call: TRBV27
clone_size: .
d_call: TRBD1

cdr3_aa: CSVDRQGDIGGYTF
cdr3_nt: TGCAGCGTTGATCGACAGGGGGACATCGGTGGCTACACCTTC
j_call: TRBJ1-2
cdr3_length: 14
v_call: TRBV29-1
clone_size: .
d_call: TRBD1

cdr3_aa: CASEPQGTGAFF
cdr3_nt: TGTGCCAGCGAACCACAGGGGACAGGGGCTTTCTTT
j_call: TRBJ1-1
cdr3_length: 12
v_call: TRBV11-2
clone_size: .
d_call: TRBD1

cdr3_aa: CASSTSGVRETQYF
cdr3_nt: TGTGCCAGTAGTACCTCAGGGGTCCGGGAGACCCAGTACTTC
j_call: TRBJ2-5
cdr3_length: 14
v_call: TRBV19
clone_size: .
d_call: .

cdr3_aa: CASSNGRAFF
cdr3_nt: TGTGCCAGCAGCAACGGTCGAGCTTTCTTT
j_call: TRBJ1-1
cdr3_length: 10
v_call: TRBV7-8
clone_size: .
d_call: .

cdr3_aa: CASSPERSGANVLTF
cdr3_nt: TGTGCCAGCTCACCGGAGCGCTCTGGGGCCAACGTCCTGACTTTC
j_call: TRBJ2-6
cdr3_length: 15
v_call: TRBV18
clone_size: few
d_call: .